These 26 T cell receptor beta chains came from one sample sequenced in a study of blood T cell repertoires in COVID-19. This table comes from immunoSEQ multiplex PCR, and its TCRdb copy is limited to in-frame clones, with some not included. The sample carries about 130,000 clones, roughly 90% recorded once. The sequenced sample consisted of peripheral blood. The receptors stem from a man aged 55 to 70 with COVID-19, enrolled during active disease.

The chain combines TRBV30 with TRBJ1-6; no definite D call. This CDR3 region has 19 residues. Germline V gene data show CDR1 as GTSNPN and CDR2 as SVGIG (reference sequence). The V end was cut by 5 bases, the J end by 7 bases, with 30 bases between. The CDR3 is CAWGLILQSRGDVNSPLHF. DNA of the CDR3: TGTGCCTGGGGTTTGATTCTGCAGAGCCGGGGAGATGTGAATTCACCCCTCCACTTT. The whole variable domain, filled in from reference TRBV30 and TRBJ1-6, reads SQTIHQWPATLVQPVGSPLSLECTVEGTSNPNLYWYRQAAGRGLQLLFYSVGIGQISSEVPQNLSASRPQDRQFILSSKKLLLSDSGFYLCAWGLILQSRGDVNSPLHFGNGTRLTVT.

The chain links TRBV5-1 to TRBJ1-2, with 11 bases identical to TRBD1. Germline lookup yields CDR1 SGHRS and CDR2 YFSETQ. V lost 4 bases, J lost 8 bases, and 4 bases stayed unmatched. The CDR3 length is 13 residues. The CDR3 spells CASSVGQGAGYTF. The CDR3 DNA follows: TGCGCCAGCAGCGTCGGACAGGGGGCGGGCTACACCTTC.

This clone has just a few counts. The rearrangement links TRBV10-1 to TRBJ2-2, with D possibly matching TRBD1 (6 bases). In germline, CDR1 is WNHNN, CDR2 SYGVQD (reference sequence). The CDR3 loop spans 14 amino acids. Deletions cut 6 bases from V and 5 bases from J, with 13 bases between. The CDR3: CASRGQLSTGELFF. The DNA of the CDR3 is TGCGCCAGCAGAGGACAGTTATCGACCGGGGAGCTGTTTTTT.

The chain uses TRBV6-4 and TRBJ2-4, with a possible D match to TRBD2 (5 bases). V dropped 6 bases and J dropped 0 bases, with 18 bases sitting between them. Germline V CDR1 and CDR2: MRHNA, SNTAGT. This CDR3 has 17 residues. The CDR3 nucleotides are TGTGCCAGCAGCCCCCCCGGGGTGACCTTAGCCAAAAACATTCAGTACTTC. This gives the protein CASSPPGVTLAKNIQYF.

J is TRBJ1-2 and V is TRBV6-5, with a weak D call TRBD1 (6 bases). The CDR3 totals 13 residues. Looked up from germline, CDR1 is MNHEY and CDR2 is SVGAGI. V lost 5 bases and J lost 1, with 8 bases in between. CDR3 sequence (DNA): TGTGCCAGCAGTACAGGGATTAACTATGGCTACACCTTC. It yields the protein CASSTGINYGYTF.

The rearrangement joins TRBV18 to TRBJ2-1, with 11 bases aligning to TRBD2. CDR3 length: 15 amino acids. Germline CDR1 reads KGHSH; CDR2 reads LQKENI. V was pared by 6 bases and J by 4 bases, with 5 bases of the junction left unmatched. CDR3 sequence reads: CASSPLAGGYNEQFF. The CDR3, as DNA: TGTGCCAGCTCTCCGCTAGCGGGGGGATACAATGAGCAGTTCTTC.

J is TRBJ1-2 and V is TRBV6-2 or TRBV6-3; 7 bases match TRBD1. Unmatched junction bases numbered 10, after V lost 0 bases and J lost 0 bases. In germline, CDR1 is MNHEY, CDR2 SVGEGT. The CDR3 totals 18 residues. Here the CDR3 DNA reads TGTGCCAGCAGTTACTCATGGATACGGGACAGAACTAACTATGGCTACACCTTC. It codes for CASSYSWIRDRTNYGYTF.

The chain has TRBV5-6 and TRBJ2-1; 7 nucleotides align to TRBD1. Per germline, CDR1 SGHDT and CDR2 YYEEEE. CDR3 length: 13 amino acids. V trimming: 6 bases; J trimming: 2 bases; junction bases outside the gene matches: 2. The CDR3 sequence is CASNRGPYNEQFF. Written as DNA, the CDR3 is TGTGCCAGCAACAGGGGACCCTACAATGAGCAGTTCTTC.

The V and J genes are TRBV6-5 and TRBJ2-7; 8 bases align to TRBD1. Germline V gene sequence: CDR1 MNHEY, CDR2 SVGAGI. V was pared by 6 bases and J by 3 bases, with 7 bases of the junction left unmatched. CDR3 length: 14 amino acids. The CDR3 protein is CASSRVDRGYEQYF. The CDR3 DNA follows: TGTGCCAGCAGCCGAGTTGACAGGGGCTACGAGCAGTACTTC.

The chain links TRBV29-1 to TRBJ1-5; no clear D. The V gene lost 5 bases and the J gene lost 3 bases, with 11 bases spanning the gap. Germline CDR1 SQVTM, CDR2 ANQGSEA. The CDR3 is made up of 13 amino acids. CDR3 residues: CSVIGLPNQPQHF. The CDR3 region has the DNA TGCAGCGTTATAGGACTCCCCAATCAGCCCCAGCATTTT.

This chain connects TRBV5-1 to TRBJ2-7; 7 bases agree with TRBD1. After removal of 5 bases from V and 10 bases from J, the junction contained 15 bases not matched to a gene. There are 14 residues in the CDR3. Germline V gives CDR1 SGHRS, CDR2 YFSETQ. The CDR3 region has the DNA TGCGCCAGCAGGGCCGACAGGGCCATCCCCTATCAGTACTTC. Translation gives CASRADRAIPYQYF.

This sequence joins TRBV6-2 or TRBV6-3 and TRBJ2-3, with 7 bases aligning to TRBD2. Germline CDR1 is MNHEY and CDR2 is SVGEGT. The ends lost 5 bases at V and 0 bases at J; junction bases unmatched: 8. The CDR3 spans 16 residues. In DNA form, the CDR3 reads TGTGCCAGCAGTGGCAAGACTAGCCAGAGCACAGATACGCAGTATTTT. Amino acids: CASSGKTSQSTDTQYF.

This chain links TRBV7-8 with TRBJ2-1, with D possibly matching TRBD1 (6 bases). Germline V gene data show CDR1 as SGHVS and CDR2 as FQNEAQ. The CDR3 spans 14 residues. Trimming stripped 3 bases from V and 4 bases from J, with 10 bases between. CDR3 DNA: TGTGCCAGCAGCTTGAGGGGGAGTTACAATGAGCAGTTCTTC. Its protein product is CASSLRGSYNEQFF.

This clone was found a few times. This chain uses TRBV27 with TRBJ2-7; TRBD2 might be the D (5 bases). Between the trimmed V and J ends, which lost 4 bases and 3 bases, there was a span of 13 bases. CDR3 length equals 14 residues. Germline-derived CDR1 and CDR2 are MNHEY and SMNVEV (reference sequence). For the CDR3, the DNA is TGTGCCAGCAGTTCTAGACGGGGAGACTACGAGCAGTACTTC. Amino acids: CASSSRRGDYEQYF.

The chain recombines TRBV7-2 with TRBJ2-3; TRBD2 is a possible D gene (6 bases). The CDR3 runs 14 residues. The ends were cut back, 3 bases at V and 5 bases at J, with 12 bases in the middle. The germline CDR1 and CDR2 sequences are SGHTA and FQGNSA. In DNA, the CDR3 is TGTGCCAGCAGCTTTCTAGTCGGGGGAGATACGCAGTATTTT. It is translated as CASSFLVGGDTQYF. Drawing the rest from reference TRBV7-2 and TRBJ2-3, the complete variable domain is GAGVSQSPSNKVTEKGKDVELRCDPISGHTALYWYRQSLGQGLEFLIYFQGNSAPDKSGLPSDRFSAERTGGSVSTLTIQRTQQEDSAVYLCASSFLVGGDTQYFGPGTRLTVL.

The genes are TRBV6-1 and TRBJ1-1; D is uncertain. The length of the CDR3 is 15 residues. V dropped 0 bases and J dropped 3 bases, with 11 bases sitting between them. CDR1 MNHNS and CDR2 SASEGT come from the germline V gene. CDR3 amino acids: CASSEAGGIHTEAFF. CDR3 nucleotide sequence: TGTGCCAGCAGTGAAGCTGGCGGGATACACACTGAAGCTTTCTTT.

A single count supports this clone. The chain is built from TRBV6-2 or TRBV6-3 and TRBJ1-3; no definite D call. The CDR3 loop spans 17 amino acids. Germline lookup yields CDR1 MNHEY and CDR2 SVGEGT. Trimming pared 2 bases from V and 0 bases from J, leaving 14 bases between. CDR3 protein: CASSYPPTVDSGNTIYF. The DNA for the CDR3 is TGTGCCAGCAGTTACCCACCAACGGTTGACTCTGGAAACACCATATATTTT.

The V call is TRBV5-1, the J call TRBJ1-3; no reliable D call. V gave up 0 bases and J gave up 0 bases, with 7 bases separating them. Germline loops: CDR1 SGHRS, CDR2 YFSETQ. CDR3 length: 15 amino acids. DNA for the CDR3: TGCGCCAGCAGCTTGGACACAGCCTCTGGAAACACCATATATTTT. This sequence encodes CASSLDTASGNTIYF.

The CDR3 bases are TGTGCCAGCACTGAGGCCCTTCGGGGTTCACCCCTCCACTTT. This codes for CASTEALRGSPLHF. The chain uses TRBV7-2 and TRBJ1-6, with unresolved D. The V and J ends lost 7 bases and 9 bases respectively, with 16 bases between them. Germline CDR1 and CDR2: SGHTA and FQGNSA. The CDR3 loop spans 14 amino acids.

This clone was found once. V and J are TRBV6-6 and TRBJ1-2; tentatively, D is TRBD1 (5 bases). The V and J ends lost 0 bases and 3 bases respectively, with 11 bases between them. There are 15 residues in the CDR3. Germline V CDR1 and CDR2: MNHNY, SVGAGI (reference sequence). CDR3 in amino acids: CASSYSGGGDYGYTF. Written as DNA, the CDR3 is TGTGCCAGCAGTTACTCGGGGGGAGGGGACTATGGCTACACCTTC.

The chain employs TRBV9 and TRBJ1-2, with 11 bases matching TRBD1. Per germline, CDR1 SGDLS and CDR2 YYNGEE. The CDR3 loop spans 17 amino acids. V shed 0 bases, J shed 2 bases, and the junction held 6 bases outside the gene matches. In DNA form, the CDR3 reads TGTGCCAGCAGCGTAGGGGCAGGGACAGGGGGAAACTATGGCTACACCTTC. As protein: CASSVGAGTGGNYGYTF.

J is TRBJ2-2 and V is TRBV10-3, with D maybe TRBD1 (5 bases). The CDR3 runs to 16 residues. V lost 6 bases and J 4 bases, leaving 18 bases between the germline ends. Germline CDR1 is ENHRY and CDR2 is SYGVKD. CDR3 residues: CAISRHQGSSTGELFF. CDR3 nucleotides: TGTGCCATCAGCCGACACCAGGGTTCGTCCACCGGGGAGCTGTTTTTT.

This rearrangement joins TRBV6-5 to TRBJ1-3; D is uncertain. The CDR3 is 12 residues long. V lost 8 bases and J 4 bases, leaving 9 bases between the germline ends. Germline V gene sequence: CDR1 MNHEY, CDR2 SVGAGI. CDR3 sequence reads: CASRYLGNTIYF. DNA of the CDR3: TGTGCCAGCCGCTATCTCGGAAACACCATATATTTT.

The chain is built from TRBV5-1 and TRBJ2-3; 10 bases align to TRBD2. There are 15 residues in the CDR3. Unmatched junction bases numbered 4, after V lost 4 bases and J lost 2 bases. Germline V CDR1 and CDR2: SGHRS, YFSETQ. The CDR3 protein is CASSEAGGSTDTQYF. The CDR3 region has the DNA TGCGCCAGCAGCGAAGCGGGGGGGTCCACAGATACGCAGTATTTT.

V gene TRBV12-3 or TRBV12-4 combines with J gene TRBJ2-5; 9 bases fit TRBD1. The CDR3 spans 13 residues. The V gene end was trimmed by 6 bases and the J gene end by 6 bases; junction bases not matched to a gene: 5. The CDR3 DNA reads as TGTGCCAGCAGAAAAGGACAGGGGAAGACCCAGTACTTC. This gives the protein CASRKGQGKTQYF.

The chain recombines TRBV6-5 with TRBJ1-2; the D is unclear. This CDR3 has 13 amino acids. V lost 6 bases and J lost 4, with 12 bases in between. Germline loops: CDR1 MNHEY, CDR2 SVGAGI. As DNA, the CDR3 is TGTGCCAGCAGCCGACCCGCGGGCTATGGCTACACCTTC. It is translated as CASSRPAGYGYTF.